These 24 T cell receptor beta chains share one sample of origin, sequenced in a study of chemoradiotherapy in HPV16-positive cancers. Some clones are missing from TCRdb's copy, which holds only in-frame ones; the method was immunoSEQ multiplex PCR. The sample shows under 20,000 clones, approximately 80% of them seen only once. Sequences were derived from blood, sampled from a patient who underwent chemoradiotherapy. Receptors originate from a human donor with HPV-associated anogenital cancer.

The chain recombines TRBV9 with TRBJ1-5; D gene ambiguous. Germline V gives CDR1 SGDLS, CDR2 YYNGEE. The CDR3 contains 14 residues. V lost 2 bases to trimming and J lost 7 bases, with 13 bases between them. The CDR3 loop reads CASSVEGSGQPQHF. CDR3 bases: TGTGCCAGCAGCGTTGAGGGAAGCGGGCAGCCCCAGCATTTT.

This chain links TRBV6-4 with TRBJ2-1; 9 bases line up with TRBD2. Germline lookup yields CDR1 MRHNA and CDR2 SNTAGT. The CDR3 runs 15 residues. V was clipped by 2 bases and J by 8 bases; unmatched bases: 7. In DNA form, the CDR3 reads TGTGCCAGCAGTGACAACCTAGCGGGGCTCGATGAGCAGTTCTTC. Translated, it gives CASSDNLAGLDEQFF.

In its sample, this clone was seen once. CDR3 sequence (DNA): TGTGCCAGCAGCCGACAGTGGAGCACAGATACGCAGTATTTT. It is translated as CASSRQWSTDTQYF. The rearrangement uses TRBV7-2 and TRBJ2-3; D is possibly TRBD1 (5 bases). This CDR3 region has 14 residues. Trimming pared 5 bases from V and 0 bases from J, leaving 9 bases between. Germline V gene sequence: CDR1 SGHTA, CDR2 FQGNSA.

The chain is built from TRBV5-4 and TRBJ2-3, with TRBD1 identical over 8 bases. The CDR3 has 14 residues. From germline, CDR1 is SGHNT and CDR2 YYREEE (reference sequence). The J segment lost 0 bases and the V segment lost 6 bases, leaving 3 bases of the junction unmatched. The CDR3 bases are TGTGCCAGCAAACGGGACAGGAGCACAGATACGCAGTATTTT. Its protein is CASKRDRSTDTQYF.

The chain carries TRBV5-4 and TRBJ1-2, with D unresolved. The CDR3 length is 13 residues. Trimming pared 0 bases from V and 8 bases from J, leaving 11 bases between. Germline V gene data show CDR1 as SGHNT and CDR2 as YYREEE (reference sequence). The CDR3, as DNA: TGTGCCAGCAGCTTGGCGAGTGAGGGAGGCTACACCTTC. It encodes CASSLASEGGYTF. The variable domain in full, completed from reference TRBV5-4 and TRBJ1-2, reads ETGVTQSPTHLIKTRGQQVTLRCSSQSGHNTVSWYQQALGQGPQFIFQYYREEENGRGNFPPRFSGLQFPNYSSELNVNALELDDSALYLCASSLASEGGYTFGSGTRLTVV.

J is TRBJ1-6 and V is TRBV6-1; D is unresolved. CDR3 size: 15 residues. V was cut by 4 bases and J by 7 bases, with 14 bases left in between. CDR1 MNHNS and CDR2 SASEGT come from the germline V gene. The CDR3 DNA reads as TGTGCCAGCAGTGCGGCCAGCGCGGGAAATTCACCCCTCCACTTT. This sequence encodes CASSAASAGNSPLHF.

The J gene is TRBJ2-1, the V gene TRBV5-1; 9 bases fit TRBD2. This CDR3 is built from 15 residues. The V segment lost 1 base and the J segment 6 bases; nucleotides outside the gene matches: 5. From germline, CDR1 is SGHRS and CDR2 YFSETQ. CDR3 loop: CASSLNSGGINEQFF. The CDR3 DNA sequence: TGCGCCAGCAGCTTGAATAGCGGGGGTATCAATGAGCAGTTCTTC.

The V gene is TRBV19, the J gene TRBJ1-3; D is ambiguous. Germline V gives CDR1 LNHDA, CDR2 SQIVND (reference sequence). The CDR3 loop spans 16 amino acids. The V end was cut by 4 bases, the J end by 1 base, with 14 bases between. The DNA of the CDR3 is TGTGCCAGTAGTAGGCTCTTGGGTGGGTCTGGAAACACCATATATTTT. Amino acid sequence: CASSRLLGGSGNTIYF.

The rearrangement links TRBV19 to TRBJ2-7; the D gene is possibly TRBD2 (6 bases). V lost 3 bases to trimming and J lost 2 bases, with 11 bases between them. Germline V gene sequence: CDR1 LNHDA, CDR2 SQIVND (reference sequence). CDR3 length equals 14 residues. DNA of the CDR3: TGTGCCAGTAGTATTAGGGACTCCCCCTACGAGCAGTACTTC. It translates to CASSIRDSPYEQYF.

Comments on this clone: An end of the junction differs from the germline gene, which may be a read error. This chain uses TRBV9 with TRBJ1-6; the D is unclear. The CDR3 is 15 residues long. Germline assignment: CDR1 SGDLS and CDR2 YYNGEE. The CDR3 region is CVSSAQNALNSPLHF. Here the CDR3 DNA reads TGTGTCAGCAGCGCACAGAACGCCCTTAATTCACCCCTCCACTTT.

This chain joins TRBV29-1 and TRBJ1-2; D unresolved. Germline V gene sequence: CDR1 SQVTM, CDR2 ANQGSEA. Trimming took 3 bases from V and 3 from J, leaving 14 bases between them. The CDR3 has 14 residues. The chain's CDR3 is CSVDRRAQDYGYTF. The CDR3 nucleotides read TGCAGCGTTGATAGGAGGGCACAAGACTATGGCTACACCTTC.

The J gene is TRBJ1-1, the V gene TRBV15; D remains ambiguous. V was trimmed by 0 bases and J by 4 bases, leaving 6 bases between them. Germline V gene data show CDR1 as LNHNV and CDR2 as YYDKDF (reference sequence). CDR3 length equals 13 residues. The CDR3, as DNA: TGTGCCACCAGCAGAGAAAGCCCCACTGAAGCTTTCTTT. Translated, it gives CATSRESPTEAFF.

The rearrangement joins TRBV28 to TRBJ2-3; TRBD1 matches 7 bases. The J segment lost 10 bases and the V segment lost 6 bases, leaving 10 bases of the junction unmatched. Germline V gene data show CDR1 as MDHEN and CDR2 as SYDVKM. This CDR3 contains 13 residues. The CDR3 nucleotides read TGTGCCAGCAGCCCCCACCAGGGGGTTTCGCAGTATTTT. Protein product: CASSPHQGVSQYF.

In nucleotides, the CDR3 is TGTGCCTGGAGTCCCCCTCGACAGGCGGCCTATGGCTACACCTTC. Its translation is CAWSPPRQAAYGYTF. The chain recombines TRBV30 with TRBJ1-2; tentatively, D is TRBD1 (6 bases). The length of the CDR3 is 15 residues. The V and J ends lost 2 bases and 4 bases respectively, with 17 bases between them. Germline V lookup: CDR1 GTSNPN, CDR2 SVGIG (reference sequence).

In its sample, this clone was seen once. The chain is built from TRBV11-3 and TRBJ2-3, with TRBD2 matching over 7 bases. V shed 1 base, J shed 4 bases, and the junction held 8 bases outside the gene matches. Germline V gene lookup returns CDR1 SGHNT and CDR2 YENEEA. The CDR3 length is 16 residues. CDR3 sequence reads: CASSLGRLAAPDTQYF. CDR3 bases: TGTGCCAGCAGCTTAGGTCGGCTAGCGGCCCCAGATACGCAGTATTTT.

This clone was picked up one time. The V call is TRBV18, the J call TRBJ1-5; D remains unclear. Between the trimmed V and J ends, which lost 3 bases and 3 bases, there was a span of 12 bases. The CDR3 totals 15 residues. CDR1 and CDR2 (germline): KGHSH, LQKENI. The CDR3 spells CASSPPGEPNQPQHF. CDR3 nucleotide sequence: TGTGCCAGCTCACCGCCAGGAGAACCCAATCAGCCCCAGCATTTT.

The chain uses TRBV5-1 and TRBJ1-2, with D possibly being TRBD1 (6 bases). Per the germline V gene, CDR1 is SGHRS and CDR2 is YFSETQ. This CDR3 region has 15 residues. V was clipped by 0 bases and J by 3 bases, with 12 bases between them. The CDR3 reads CASSLALGGDYGYTF. The CDR3 coding sequence is TGCGCCAGCAGCTTGGCCTTGGGGGGCGACTATGGCTACACCTTC.

This chain connects TRBV19 to TRBJ1-5, with D perhaps TRBD1 (5 bases). Germline CDR1 and CDR2: LNHDA and SQIVND (reference sequence). The CDR3 totals 15 residues. V was cut by 5 bases and J by 5 bases, with 16 bases left in between. The CDR3 loop is CASSSDERGHQPQHF. The DNA of the CDR3 is TGTGCCAGTAGTTCCGACGAAAGGGGCCATCAGCCCCAGCATTTT.

The gene calls are TRBV11-2 and TRBJ2-5, with TRBD2 matching 9 bases. Trimming took 5 bases from V and 3 from J; bases not matched to a gene: 4. CDR3 size: 14 residues. Germline V CDR1 and CDR2: SGHAT, FQNNGV. CDR3 in amino acids: CASSPIAGEETQYF. Here the CDR3 DNA reads TGTGCCAGCAGCCCTATAGCGGGGGAAGAGACCCAGTACTTC.

The gene calls are TRBV27 and TRBJ2-3, with TRBD2 matching over 8 bases. The trim removed 7 bases at V and 0 bases at J, leaving 12 bases unmatched. Germline V gives CDR1 MNHEY, CDR2 SMNVEV (reference sequence). The CDR3 loop spans 17 amino acids. The CDR3 DNA sequence: TGTGCCAGCAAGTTAGCGGGGCCCTCCTACAGCACAGATACGCAGTATTTT. Translated, it gives CASKLAGPSYSTDTQYF.

The genes are TRBV4-2 and TRBJ2-7; a possible D gene is TRBD1 (5 bases). The CDR3 length is 13 residues. Trimming took 4 bases from V and 4 from J, leaving 11 bases between them. Germline CDR1 reads LGHNA; CDR2 reads YNFKEQ. DNA of the CDR3: TGTGCCAGCAGCCCTGACGACAGTTACGAGCAGTACTTC. Protein product: CASSPDDSYEQYF.

The V call is TRBV2, the J call TRBJ2-7; no reliable D call. Trimming took 0 bases from V and 5 from J, leaving 8 bases between them. CDR1 is SNHLY, CDR2 FYNNEI, per germline. The CDR3 is 13 amino acids. CDR3 loop: CASSEAVSDEQYF. The CDR3 DNA sequence: TGTGCCAGCAGTGAAGCGGTTTCCGACGAGCAGTACTTC.

V usage is TRBV7-3 and J usage is TRBJ2-2; no definite D call. Between the trimmed V and J ends, which lost 3 bases and 1 base, there was a span of 9 bases. Germline CDR1 is SGHTA and CDR2 is FQGTGA. The CDR3 loop spans 15 amino acids. CDR3 sequence reads: CASSFAPGNTGELFF. CDR3 in DNA: TGTGCCAGCAGCTTCGCGCCAGGGAACACCGGGGAGCTGTTTTTT. Using reference TRBV7-3 and TRBJ2-2 for the parts outside the CDR3, the full variable domain is GAGVSQTPSNKVTEKGKYVELRCDPISGHTALYWYRQSLGQGPEFLIYFQGTGAADDSGLPNDRFFAVRPEGSVSTLKIQRTERGDSAVYLCASSFAPGNTGELFFGEGSRLTVL.

This clone was seen just once. The gene calls are TRBV14 and TRBJ2-1; tentative D call: TRBD1 (6 bases). This CDR3 has 18 residues. Germline values: CDR1 SGHDN, CDR2 FVKESK. Trimming cost V 2 bases and J 2 bases, with 19 bases left between them. CDR3: CASSQQDHIGTPYNEQFF. The DNA for the CDR3 is TGTGCCAGCAGCCAACAAGACCATATTGGGACACCCTACAATGAGCAGTTCTTC. The whole variable domain, remainder taken from reference TRBV14 and TRBJ2-1, is EAGVTQFPSHSVIEKGQTVTLRCDPISGHDNLYWYRRVMGKEIKFLLHFVKESKQDESGMPNNRFLAERTGGTYSTLKVQPAELEDSGVYFCASSQQDHIGTPYNEQFFGPGTRLTVL.